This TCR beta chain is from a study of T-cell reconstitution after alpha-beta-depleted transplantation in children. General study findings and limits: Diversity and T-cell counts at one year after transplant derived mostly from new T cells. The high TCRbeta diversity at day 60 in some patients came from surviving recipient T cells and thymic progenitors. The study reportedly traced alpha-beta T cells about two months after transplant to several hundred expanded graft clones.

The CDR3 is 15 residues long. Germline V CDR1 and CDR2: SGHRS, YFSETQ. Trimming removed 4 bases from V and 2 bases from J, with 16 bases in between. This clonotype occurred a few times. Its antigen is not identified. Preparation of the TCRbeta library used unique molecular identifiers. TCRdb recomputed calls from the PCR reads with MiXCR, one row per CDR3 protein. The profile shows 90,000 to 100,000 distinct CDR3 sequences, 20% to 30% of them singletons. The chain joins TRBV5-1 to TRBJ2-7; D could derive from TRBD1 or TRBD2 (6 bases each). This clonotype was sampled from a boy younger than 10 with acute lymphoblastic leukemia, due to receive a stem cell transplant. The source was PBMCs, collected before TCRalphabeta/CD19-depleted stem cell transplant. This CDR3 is CASSPTGGGPYEQYF. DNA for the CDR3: TGCGCCAGCAGCCCGACCGGAGGGGGACCCTACGAGCAGTACTTC.